This T cell receptor (beta chain) was recorded in a study of cytomegalovirus exposure and HLA in healthy donors (dated by TCRdb to between 2016 and 2019). Regarding the complete study: In an earlier analysis of some 610 of the donors, approximately 260 Gb of sequence data and approximately 120 million unique TCR beta sequences from approximately 180 million T cells were reported. About 330 gigabases of sequencing data and approximately 92 million unique TCR sequences made up an early release that covered about 640 HLA-typed donors. Of the approximately 400 genotyped donors, less than 90% were placed in the genetic ancestry cluster associated with self-reported Caucasian donors. The aim of the study was to test whether cataloging public T cell receptors could identify signatures of past pathogen exposure. The study used immunosequencing to profile the T cell repertoires of some 600 subjects and linked those repertoires to cytomegalovirus serostatus. Along with the approximately 670-subject first cohort, a separate validation cohort of over a hundred different subjects was used. To predict cytomegalovirus infection status, the study brought together high-throughput TCR immunosequencing, statistical association of individual TCRs with disease status, and machine learning. In a later analysis, previously published TCR beta repertoires from hundreds of donors were re-analyzed and high-resolution HLA genotyping was added so that TCR occurrence patterns could be studied. Rather than drawing on any new phenotypic data, the later analysis identified candidate immune exposures from TCR beta sequences and the way those sequences occurred across donors. In an earlier analysis of around 540 of the donors, high-throughput TCR beta sequencing was used to judge whether each TCR beta V gene segment behaved as functional or pseudogenic. Donor age, sex, ethnicity and CMV serostatus were compiled together with the repertoire data. A later genetic analysis used genome-wide SNP genotypes for about three fifths of the 666 donors, treating that subset as a discovery cohort. All discovery cohort repertoires had been generated on a single sequencing platform. Both class I and class II loci were covered by HLA typing, at four-digit resolution. The number of donors typed differed by locus, with about 629-630 for A, B, C, DRB1 and DQB1, around 560 for DQA1, approximately 580 for DPA1, and around 430 for DPB1. Four or five DR-DQ haplotypes were handled as single units for association and clustering, since linkage in the cohort was strong. Among about 370 genotyped donors of the cohort, an average of approximately 200,000 unique TCR beta nucleotide sequences was sequenced per donor, of which approximately 18% were non-productive. Summary of the overall study and its limitations: Immune exposure information for the cohort was limited to CMV serostatus. A group of highly shared sequence variants was considered likely to be a technical artifact of the sequencing pipeline. Sequencing depth was assumed to be roughly uniform across donors in the presence/absence analyses, though that assumption may not hold. In a later genetic analysis, fewer N-insertions in productive TCRs were reported among donors in an Asian-associated ancestry cluster than the approximately 670-donor mean. Several of the top co-occurrence clusters appeared to be linked to parvovirus B19, influenza, CMV and Epstein-Barr virus, according to a later analysis. Cytomegalovirus status was reported to be diagnosed by the classifier with high specificity and sensitivity in both the original and validation cohorts. According to the authors, the approach could potentially be generalized to other disease states and immunological phenotypes. Only TCR beta chains were sequenced in this cohort, and the absence of alpha or paired-chain data limited detectable features. In a later genetic analysis, a missense DCLRE1C variant was associated with V-gene and J-gene trimming of TCR beta chains, and the association was replicated in an independent cohort. Because counts were too low, roughly 18 rarely observed V segments, including chromosome 9 orphons, were left out of the earlier analysis of 587 of the donors. Linkage disequilibrium might explain the correlated functional status among segregating V segments, but an unknown experimental factor could not be excluded. Because HLA typing was missing for some donors at each locus, association tests included only the typed subset. A further reported finding was that TCR beta sequences accurately predicted the HLA-A and HLA-B alleles for most subjects in the first cohort. In an earlier analysis of fewer than 750 of the donors, most TCR beta V segments were observed in productive rearrangements about 87% or about 30% of the time, broadly matching IMGT annotations. The study gave a list of 150 to 200 TCR beta chains associated with cytomegalovirus. The 87-base-pair reads could not distinguish some IMGT-functional V segments, including TRBV6-2 and TRBV6-3, so those segments were excluded. According to a later analysis, TCR association rates differed among HLA loci, with DRB1 alleles showing the most associated TCRs and HLA-C alleles showing the fewest. Strong co-occurrence of HLA alleles, especially DR and DQ, made assigning TCR associations to individual alleles difficult. Most TCR sequences were seen in very few donors, while some public TCRs were found in many individuals. A later analysis associated about 17,000 TCR beta sequences with specific HLA alleles at a false discovery rate of 0.05. A later analysis found that HLA-associated TCR beta chains were more clonally expanded and had lower generation probabilities than equally common non-associated chains. In vitro tests confirmed that a few of the cytomegalovirus-associated TCR beta chains recognize cytomegalovirus antigens. In a later analysis, most CMV-associated TCR beta chains were found to appear HLA-restricted, with HLA associations seemingly driven largely by CMV exposure.

Libraries were constructed by the immunoSEQ multiplex PCR assay. For the multiplex PCR, a mixture combining 60 forward primers for TCR Vbeta segments and 13 reverse primers for TCR Jbeta segments was used. Amplification of the CDR3 region of rearranged TCR beta genes was performed with a multiplex PCR assay on genomic DNA. The amplified TCR beta libraries were sequenced on the Illumina HiSeq System as 87-base-pair reads. For the original study's pipeline: In a later analysis, some 80 million unique TCR beta chains were counted across the approximately 620 repertoires, and roughly 11 million of these chains were shared by at least two donors. A nearest-neighbor algorithm error-corrected the raw reads and collapsed the reads into unique sequences, merging closely related sequences to remove PCR and sequencing errors. CDR3 sequences were aligned to IMGT reference sequences to assign V, D and J gene segments. For a sequence to be retained, a match of at least six nucleotides to both a V gene segment and a J gene segment was required. Rearrangements were called productive when the CDR3 lacked stop codons and stayed in frame with V and J; all others were non-productive. Following IMGT convention, CDR3 was defined as the stretch from the second conserved V-encoded cysteine up to the conserved J-encoded phenylalanine. Sequences without an unambiguous match to a single V gene segment were excluded from the earlier analysis of over 500 of the donors. An earlier analysis of some 500 of the donors classified V segments as functional when productive rearrangements were above 56.7% and as segregating when the standard deviation between donors was above 5%. A statistical classification framework was built to diagnose cytomegalovirus status from the catalog of TCR beta chain sequences. In a later analysis, TCR nucleotide sequences were compared against IMGT/GENE-DB human TR gene sequences so that V and J genes could be assigned. Using the TCRdist pipeline, a later analysis assigned CDR3 sequences along with most-parsimonious VDJ recombination scenarios. In a later analysis, each TCR beta chain was defined by its CDR3 amino acid sequence together with its V-gene family, and reads without a unique V-gene family were excluded. As a way to deal with suspected cross-contamination and a sequencing artifact, a later analysis dropped over 550 nucleotide sequences that were highly shared and had low generation probability. For each public chain, a later analysis derived a clonal expansion index from normalized ranks of inferred template counts within each repertoire. Generation probabilities in a later analysis came from a VDJ recombination model fitted to out-of-frame rearrangements, and those results were checked against IGoR. Hypergeometric tests were used in a later analysis to score TCR-TCR, TCR-HLA and TCR-CMV co-occurrence, with a repertoire-size bias correction applied to the TCR pairs. In a later analysis, false discovery rates were estimated by permuting HLA or CMV assignments 20 times. In a later analysis, co-occurring TCRs were grouped using DBSCAN, and TCRdist sequence similarity was added for clustering within HLA-allele-positive subsets. For co-occurrence clustering, repertoires with fewer than 30,000 or more than 120,000 public chains were excluded, along with five or six repertoires with anomalous nucleotide sharing. Here the immuneACCESS table is served through TCRdb, limited to in-frame sequences with V and J called. Missing clones are a known gap in these copies; in checked studies unresolved V genes cover under half, and the rest lacks a known reason. V, J and clone size were drawn from that table, and D and trimming were deduced from the DNA. This sample gives over 150,000 clones in total; about three quarters of them show up just once. In total, the top ten clones hold approximately 4% of the sample.

Looking up the germline V gene yields CDR1 MGHRA and CDR2 YSYEKL. The CDR3 has 19 amino acids, counting the end cysteine and phenylalanine. Only the CDR3 DNA stays, 57 bases, in frame from base 1. Deletion took 0 bases off V and 10 bases off J, with a span of 27 bases between the germline ends. The cohort was made up of hundreds of healthy bone marrow donors. At the time of sampling, all cohort members were nominally healthy, though unrecorded immune exposures were likely present. The donor tested CMV seronegative and was one of the 352 seronegative cohort members. A peripheral blood sample was collected from each donor, and TCR beta sequencing was performed on peripheral blood mononuclear cells. Genomic DNA was extracted from the blood cell samples with the Qiagen DNeasy Blood Extraction Kit. For this clone: This receptor's antigen is unknown. Base-call qualities are not available, and no considerably larger clone is one nucleotide away.

The rearrangement joined TRBV4-1 to TRBJ1-4, with TRBD1 as a weak D call on 6 bases. The TCR comes from a woman aged 40 to 50 in good health and CMV-seronegative. The sequenced sample consisted of PBMCs. The encoded CDR3 is CASSQDGTRGHWAGGKLFF. The nucleotides read TGCGCCAGCAGCCAAGATGGAACCAGGGGCCATTGGGCGGGGGGAAAACTGTTTTTT.